These 16 T cell receptor beta chains originate from one sample sequenced in a study of neoadjuvant anti-PD-1 for oral cavity cancer. Clones were read by immunoSEQ multiplex PCR, and TCRdb kept only the in-frame ones, dropping some. This table has around 17,000 clones, under 75% appearing once. The input for sequencing was PBMCs, taken before nivolumab (anti-PD-1) treatment. Receptor source: a person aged 35-79 years with oral cavity squamous cell carcinoma.

This clone appeared a few times. The V and J genes are TRBV6-5 and TRBJ1-1; maybe TRBD1 (5 bases). V shed 4 bases and J shed 0 bases, with 12 bases lying between them. CDR3 size: 15 residues. Germline V gene data show CDR1 as MNHEY and CDR2 as SVGAGI. CDR3 region: CASSSGGLLNTEAFF. CDR3 coding DNA: TGTGCCAGCAGTTCGGGGGGACTTTTGAACACTGAAGCTTTCTTT.

This clone has more than one count but fewer than ten. The genes are TRBV5-1 and TRBJ1-4, with D possibly matching TRBD1 (6 bases). V lost 2 bases and J lost 2, with 10 bases in between. This CDR3 spans 15 amino acids. The germline CDR1 and CDR2 sequences are SGHRS and YFSETQ. CDR3 sequence: CASSLQGFTNEKLFF. The CDR3 DNA follows: TGCGCCAGCAGCTTACAGGGCTTCACTAATGAAAAACTGTTTTTT.

J is TRBJ2-1 and V is TRBV2, with TRBD1 matching 11 bases. The V and J ends lost 4 bases and 5 bases, in that order; junction bases with no gene match: 4. This CDR3 has 15 residues. The germline V gene has CDR1 SNHLY and CDR2 FYNNEI. CDR3 nucleotide sequence: TGTGCCAGCAGTGGGGGACAGGGGGAAAACAATGAGCAGTTCTTC. This encodes CASSGGQGENNEQFF.

This clone was seen only a few times. V is TRBV19 and J is TRBJ1-4; D is uncertain. The ends were cut back, 0 bases at V and 2 bases at J, with 7 bases in the middle. Germline CDR1 LNHDA, CDR2 SQIVND (reference sequence). This CDR3 has 15 residues. The CDR3 DNA is TGTGCCAGTAGTATAGACCCGGAGACTAATGAAAAACTGTTTTTT. This sequence encodes CASSIDPETNEKLFF.

The chain combines TRBV2 with TRBJ2-2; 10 bases fit TRBD2. CDR1 SNHLY and CDR2 FYNNEI come from the germline V gene. The CDR3 totals 16 residues. V was pared by 4 bases and J by 2 bases, with 4 bases of the junction left unmatched. The CDR3 region has the DNA TGTGCCAGCAGTGGTAGCGGGAGGAAAAACACCGGGGAGCTGTTTTTT. Encoded protein: CASSGSGRKNTGELFF.

Only a few counts were recorded for this clone. The chain couples TRBV6-6 to TRBJ2-7, with D tentatively TRBD1 (5 bases). V was cut by 7 bases and J by 6 bases, with 19 bases left in between. This CDR3 spans 14 amino acids. Germline lookup yields CDR1 MNHNY and CDR2 SVGAGI (reference sequence). The CDR3 loop is CASTELGAWGEQYF. CDR3 nucleotide sequence: TGTGCCAGCACTGAGTTAGGGGCATGGGGCGAGCAGTACTTC.

V and J are TRBV10-3 and TRBJ2-3, with D unclear. V was trimmed by 0 bases and J by 5 bases, leaving 3 bases between them. The CDR3 contains 12 residues. CDR1 is ENHRY and CDR2 is SYGVKD in the germline V gene. The CDR3 DNA sequence: TGTGCCATCAGTGAGTCGAAAGATACGCAGTATTTT. It yields the protein CAISESKDTQYF.

The chain combines TRBV2 with TRBJ2-7; D perhaps matches TRBD1 (6 bases). The CDR3 is made up of 16 amino acids. Trimming removed 0 bases from V and 2 bases from J, with 14 bases in between. Germline lookup yields CDR1 SNHLY and CDR2 FYNNEI. The CDR3 DNA sequence: TGTGCCAGCAGTGAAGCGCGCAGGGGTCATACCTACGAGCAGTACTTC. This codes for CASSEARRGHTYEQYF.

The gene calls are TRBV30 and TRBJ2-7; TRBD2 aligns across 10 bases. The V and J ends lost 4 bases and 1 base, in that order; junction bases with no gene match: 1. There are 13 residues in the CDR3. Germline V gene data show CDR1 as GTSNPN and CDR2 as SVGIG (reference sequence). The CDR3 region is CAWKTSGSYEQYF. CDR3 DNA sequence: TGTGCCTGGAAGACTAGCGGGTCCTACGAGCAGTACTTC.

This clone was detected only once. The V gene is TRBV29-1, the J gene TRBJ2-1, with D hard to call. Trimming removed 2 bases from V and 1 base from J, with 15 bases in between. CDR3 length equals 16 residues. The germline CDR1 and CDR2 sequences are SQVTM and ANQGSEA. This CDR3 reads CSVESPERNSYNEQFF. For the CDR3, the DNA is TGCAGCGTTGAATCTCCCGAGCGCAATTCCTACAATGAGCAGTTCTTC.

The chain employs TRBV2 and TRBJ2-5, with D maybe TRBD1 (5 bases). CDR1 is SNHLY and CDR2 is FYNNEI in the germline V gene. The ends were cut back, 6 bases at V and 3 bases at J, with 14 bases in the middle. The CDR3 spans 14 residues. The DNA for the CDR3 is TGTGCCAGCAGCCTTATAGGGGTCGAAGAGACCCAGTACTTC. Encoded protein: CASSLIGVEETQYF. Full variable domain (remainder filled in from reference TRBV2 and TRBJ2-5): EPEVTQTPSHQVTQMGQEVILRCVPISNHLYFYWYRQILGQKVEFLVSFYNNEISEKSEIFDDQFSVERPDGSNFTLKIRSTKLEDSAMYFCASSLIGVEETQYFGPGTRLLVL.

The chain employs TRBV5-5 and TRBJ1-1; TRBD1 aligns across 11 bases. Germline assignment: CDR1 SGHKS and CDR2 YYEKEE (reference sequence). The CDR3 extends over 17 amino acids. V was pared by 0 bases and J by 1 base, with 5 bases of the junction left unmatched. CDR3 loop: CASSLGTGQGANTEAFF. DNA for the CDR3: TGTGCCAGCAGCTTGGGAACCGGACAGGGGGCGAACACTGAAGCTTTCTTT.

The V gene is TRBV4-1, the J gene TRBJ1-5; D call uncertain. V gave up 0 bases and J gave up 7 bases, with 13 bases separating them. CDR3 length equals 15 residues. Germline V gene data show CDR1 as MGHRA and CDR2 as YSYEKL. CDR3 loop: CASSQDSRAGQPQHF. DNA of the CDR3: TGCGCCAGCAGCCAAGATTCGAGGGCTGGGCAGCCCCAGCATTTT.

The gene calls are TRBV27 and TRBJ2-7; 14 bases match TRBD2. The CDR3 totals 15 residues. Germline CDR1 and CDR2: MNHEY and SMNVEV (reference sequence). V shed 6 bases, J shed 7 bases, and the junction held 8 bases outside the gene matches. Here the CDR3 DNA reads TGTGCCAGCAGGGCGGGACTAGCGGGAGTAGGAGAGCAGTACTTC. Its translation is CASRAGLAGVGEQYF.

This clone was recorded only once. The chain couples TRBV6-5 to TRBJ2-3; 7 bases are shared with TRBD1. The V segment lost 6 bases and the J segment 0 bases; nucleotides outside the gene matches: 6. CDR1 and CDR2 (germline): MNHEY, SVGAGI. The CDR3 contains 15 residues. In DNA form, the CDR3 reads TGTGCCAGCAGCTACGCGACAGGGAGCACAGATACGCAGTATTTT. This codes for CASSYATGSTDTQYF.

The chain joins TRBV9 to TRBJ2-3; unclear D gene. The CDR3 is 17 residues long. Germline CDR1 and CDR2: SGDLS and YYNGEE. Trimming removed 0 bases at V and 6 bases at J, with 20 bases between. CDR3 sequence (DNA): TGTGCCAGCAGCGTAGCTCTGAGTCCTACCCACTCGGATACGCAGTATTTT. It specifies CASSVALSPTHSDTQYF.